This TCR beta chain was documented in a study of control samples from healthy donors and cancer patients. Produced via immunoSEQ multiplex PCR; TCRdb's table is partial and in-frame only. Among some 45,000 clones, approximately 87% were seen once, and the ten largest hold 40% to 50%. The TCR comes from a man between 60 and 70 years old in good health. The material sequenced was blood.

In nucleotides, the CDR3 is TGTGCCAGCAGCTCGGGGACAGATACGCAGTATTTT. Amino acid sequence: CASSSGTDTQYF. The V call is TRBV7-2, the J call TRBJ2-3; the D gene is possibly TRBD2 (5 bases). The germline V and J ends were trimmed by 4 bases and 3 bases, with 5 bases remaining between them. CDR1 and CDR2 from the germline V gene are SGHTA and FQGNSA. This CDR3 spans 12 amino acids.